This entry lists 15 T cell receptor beta chains sequenced from one sample in a study of shared clonotypes between healthy human individuals. Selected positively for CCR7 and CD45RO-negative, naive CD8 cells excluded terminally differentiated effector memory CD45RA+ cells. The table came from immunoSEQ multiplex PCR; TCRdb's copy has only in-frame clones and leaves some out. The sample gives hundreds of thousands of clones, nearly 95% of which show up once; approximately 25% is in the top ten. Sequencing was done on a sample of naive CD8+ T cells sorted from blood. The source of these receptors is a man between 25 and 39 years old in good health.

The genes are TRBV7-9 and TRBJ2-3; 8 nucleotides align to TRBD1. The CDR3 runs to 16 residues. CDR1 and CDR2 (germline): SEHNR, FQNEAQ (reference sequence). Trimming cost V 1 base and J 1 base; bases outside gene matches: 4. This CDR3 is CASSLVPGQGTDTQYF. The CDR3 DNA reads TGTGCCAGCAGCTTAGTACCGGGACAGGGCACAGATACGCAGTATTTT.

The V gene is TRBV9, the J gene TRBJ2-7; 7 bases line up with TRBD2. J gave up 7 bases and V 0 bases, and 4 bases lay outside the gene matches. From germline, CDR1 is SGDLS and CDR2 YYNGEE. CDR3 size: 13 residues. CDR3 sequence: CASSVAGGGEQYF. The CDR3 nucleotides are TGTGCCAGCAGCGTAGCGGGAGGAGGGGAGCAGTACTTC.

CDR3 nucleotide sequence: TGCAGCCCTTACACAGGGTTCTCCTTCTACGAGCAGTACTTC. It codes for CSPYTGFSFYEQYF. The rearrangement links TRBV29-1 to TRBJ2-7, with D perhaps matching TRBD1 (6 bases). CDR3 length: 14 residues. Looked up from germline, CDR1 is SQVTM and CDR2 is ANQGSEA. V lost 8 bases and J lost 3, with 20 bases in between.

V is TRBV1 and J is TRBJ2-3; the DNA was not compared with TRBD2, the D call given in the table. TRBV1 constitutes a pseudogene. CDR3 length: 23 amino acids. CDR3 DNA: TGCACCAGCAGCCTAACCCCCCACGACTATAGCGGGAGGGTAGGAGGAGTAGCAGATACGCAGTATTTT. Its translation: CTSSLTPHDYSGRVGGVADTQYF.

The chain couples TRBV14 to TRBJ2-6; no reliable D call. V was cut by 2 bases and J by 0 bases, with 11 bases left in between. The CDR3 runs to 17 residues. CDR1 and CDR2 from the germline V gene are SGHDN and FVKESK. This chain's CDR3 is CASSQTVAISGANVLTF. Here the CDR3 DNA reads TGTGCCAGCAGCCAAACAGTGGCTATCTCTGGGGCCAACGTCCTGACTTTC.

The chain couples TRBV10-1 to TRBJ2-1; D remains ambiguous. Between the trimmed V and J ends, which lost 0 bases and 8 bases, there was a span of 8 bases. Germline V gives CDR1 WNHNN, CDR2 SYGVQD (reference sequence). The CDR3 is made up of 13 amino acids. The CDR3 nucleotides read TGCGCCAGCAGTGAGTCGACATTTTATGAGCAGTTCTTC. Its translation: CASSESTFYEQFF.

The chain combines TRBV4-3 with TRBJ1-2, with D possibly TRBD1 on 6 matching bases. The CDR3 contains 16 residues. The V gene lost 6 bases and the J gene lost 1 base, with 18 bases spanning the gap. Germline loops: CDR1 LGHNA, CDR2 YSLEER. The CDR3 region is CASRPTGGAFNYGYTF. The CDR3 nucleotides are TGCGCCAGCAGACCGACGGGGGGCGCGTTTAACTATGGCTACACCTTC.

The chain employs TRBV15 and TRBJ2-4, with TRBD2 matching 8 bases. Germline loops: CDR1 LNHNV, CDR2 YYDKDF (reference sequence). The CDR3 runs 19 residues. V lost 1 base and J lost 0; bases outside the gene matches: 11. The CDR3 is CATSRVAASGSLAKNIQYF. Here the CDR3 DNA reads TGTGCCACCAGCAGAGTGGCGGCTAGCGGGTCACTAGCCAAAAACATTCAGTACTTC.

The chain links TRBV5-1 to TRBJ2-1; the match to TRBD2 covers 10 bases. Germline lookup yields CDR1 SGHRS and CDR2 YFSETQ. CDR3 length: 13 amino acids. V lost 4 bases to trimming and J lost 10 bases; unmatched junction nucleotides: 5. The CDR3 nucleotides read TGCGCCAGCAGCGGCCTAGCGGGAGAGGAGCAGTTCTTC. Encoded protein: CASSGLAGEEQFF.

The chain links TRBV29-1 to TRBJ2-3, with D unclear. The V gene lost 7 bases and the J gene lost 0 bases, with 8 bases spanning the gap. This CDR3 has 12 amino acids. CDR1 and CDR2 from the germline V gene are SQVTM and ANQGSEA. CDR3 region: CSGAQSTDTQYF. The CDR3 DNA reads as TGCAGCGGAGCACAGAGCACAGATACGCAGTATTTT.

The chain has TRBV30 and TRBJ2-1, with D unresolved. Germline V CDR1 and CDR2: GTSNPN, SVGIG (reference sequence). The V gene lost 2 bases and the J gene lost 0 bases, with 8 bases spanning the gap. The CDR3 is 14 amino acids. In DNA, the CDR3 is TGTGCCTGGAGTTTCCAGAGCTCCTACAATGAGCAGTTCTTC. Its translation: CAWSFQSSYNEQFF.

This clone appeared once. The chain is built from TRBV1 and TRBJ2-3; TRBD2 was called by the table and not checked on the DNA. TRBV1 is described as a pseudogene. The CDR3 has 17 amino acids. Here the CDR3 DNA reads TGCACCAGCAGCTCCGGCGGGAGGGCCGTGGGAGCAGATACGCAGTATTTT. This sequence encodes CTSSSGGRAVGADTQYF.

The chain links TRBV18 to TRBJ2-1, with D unresolved. The germline V gene has CDR1 KGHSH and CDR2 LQKENI. V shed 3 bases and J shed 0 bases, with 12 bases lying between them. This CDR3 contains 16 residues. The CDR3 DNA is TGTGCCAGCTCACCTACGGATAAGAGCTCCTACAATGAGCAGTTCTTC. Its protein is CASSPTDKSSYNEQFF.

This clone was seen a handful of times. CDR3 sequence reads: CASSLWFRGGDHEKLFF. In DNA, the CDR3 is TGTGCCAGCAGCTTGTGGTTCCGGGGGGGAGACCATGAAAAACTGTTTTTT. This sequence joins TRBV5-6 and TRBJ1-4; D might be TRBD1 (5 bases). Deletions cut 1 base from V and 6 bases from J, with 19 bases between. CDR1 is SGHDT, CDR2 YYEEEE, per germline. The CDR3 is made up of 17 amino acids.

The chain couples TRBV28 to TRBJ2-1; D uncertain. Germline V CDR1 and CDR2: MDHEN, SYDVKM. The CDR3 contains 16 residues. The germline V and J ends were trimmed by 4 bases and 4 bases, with 17 bases remaining between them. The DNA for the CDR3 is TGTGCCAGCAGTTCCGACGAAAAGGGCTATTACAATGAGCAGTTCTTC. This encodes CASSSDEKGYYNEQFF.